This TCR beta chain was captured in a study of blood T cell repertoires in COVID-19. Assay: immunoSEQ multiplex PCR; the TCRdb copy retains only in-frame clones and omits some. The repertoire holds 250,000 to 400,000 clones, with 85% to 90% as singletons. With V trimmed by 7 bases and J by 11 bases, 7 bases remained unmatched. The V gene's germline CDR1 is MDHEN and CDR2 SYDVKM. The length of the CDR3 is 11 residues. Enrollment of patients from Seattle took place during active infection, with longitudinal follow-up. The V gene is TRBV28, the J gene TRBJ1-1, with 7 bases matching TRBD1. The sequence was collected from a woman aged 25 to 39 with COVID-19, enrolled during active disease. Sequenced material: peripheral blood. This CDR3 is CASMWDRDAFF. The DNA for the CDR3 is TGTGCCAGCATGTGGGACAGAGACGCTTTCTTT.